This TCR beta chain comes out of a study of blood T cells in healthy people across ages (dated by TCRdb to between 2014 and 2017). With regard to the full study: In model experiments, roughly one uniquely barcoded TCR beta cDNA molecule per two T cells was captured by template switching. The study measured age-related changes in TCR beta repertoire diversity using deep sequencing normalized with unique cDNA molecular identifiers. Donors were grouped into four age groups: young (average approximately 15 years), middle-aged (around 39), aged (around 66) and long-lived (less than 85). To avoid experimental bias, donors of different ages were distributed randomly across sequencing lanes. Two additional independent replicas of 1 million unique cDNA reads from the same blood draw were analyzed for two donors (one aged 18 to 30 and one aged 80 or older). Results the study describes overall, beyond this receptor: Because profiling used bulk unsorted PBMCs, naive and antigen-experienced compartments could not be compared conclusively. Total diversity estimates from one million sequenced T cells were considered lower bounds and underestimates. Observed TCR beta diversity correlated strongly with the percentage of naive T cells measured by flow cytometry. Observed TCR beta diversity per million T cells fell roughly linearly with age, and a significant reduction was already apparent by age around 39. Because donor CMV infection status was unknown, age-related changes in expanded clonotypes were potentially confounded. Compared with the aged group, the long-lived group had more naive CD4+ T cells, fewer expanded clones and increased TCR diversity, a pattern suggesting age selection.

CDR1 and CDR2 are drawn from the germline V gene: MNHEY, SVGEGT. The CDR3, cysteine through phenylalanine, is 16 amino acids long. Kept here is only the CDR3 DNA, which spans 48 bases and is read in frame from base 1. The junction shows trimming of 4 bases on V and 3 bases on J, and the gene matches do not reach 7 bases of it. Systemically healthy Caucasian individuals from Russia, 39 in total and aged about 6 to 95 years, were included as donors. About 10 milliliters of peripheral blood were drawn from each donor into EDTA-treated Vacutainer tubes. Ficoll-Paque density-gradient centrifugation was used to isolate PBMCs, with at least 6 million obtained per sample. Trizol reagent was used to extract total RNA from the PBMCs, yielding at least 5 micrograms per sample. The percentages of naive CD45RAhigh/CD27high T cells were determined by flow cytometry on a PBMC aliquot from every donor. This clonotype was recorded a few times. Its antigen is unknown. It has no much larger one-base neighbor in the sample; base qualities were not kept.

The method behind the library was 5' RACE. Instrument on record: Illumina HiSeq 2500. A second PCR of roughly 6 to 11 cycles was run with a J-beta primer mix and a sample-barcoded 5' primer. Each TCR beta cDNA molecule received a unique molecular identifier from a template-switch 5' adaptor carrying 12 random nucleotides. Each sample yielded at least 3 million CDR3-containing paired-end reads. First-strand cDNA synthesis was performed from all RNA using the Mint cDNA synthesis kit, with priming by a TRBC-specific oligonucleotide. All cDNA was treated with uracil-DNA glycosylase and then went through a first 18-cycle PCR with the universal primers M1SS and BC2_uni_R. Turning to the authors' computational methods: Normalization of each sample was performed by random selection of 1 million high-quality reads, each carrying a distinct molecular identifier. Instead of being binned into consensus sequences, reads with shared molecular identifiers were discarded. CDR3 identification, clonotype clustering and error correction used MiTCR with a Q25 quality threshold and the strictest error-elimination algorithm. A nonparametric unseen species model with Euler transformation was used to estimate a lower bound on total TCR beta diversity. The public reads were run again by TCRdb, first through fastp at Q25 and then through MiXCR, and only productive beta chains were kept. Here each entry gathers all rows of one CDR3 protein and keeps the most common genes and DNA. The V and J calls were determined by TCRdb, not by the authors. Across this sample there are hundreds of thousands of distinct CDR3 sequences, with approximately 30% seen only once. Roughly 14% of the sample rests with the top ten.

This TCR was recovered from a woman aged 80 or older in good health. Here the chain combines TRBV6-2 or TRBV6-3 and TRBJ1-5; 9 nucleotides in the junction match TRBD1. Sequenced: blood. The nucleotides are TGTGCCAGCAGTTTTCCCGGGACAGGGTCCAATCAGCCCCAGCATTTT. This sequence encodes CASSFPGTGSNQPQHF.